This is a list of T cell receptor beta chains from one sample in a study of blood T cell repertoires in COVID-19. Assay used: immunoSEQ multiplex PCR; TCRdb lists only in-frame clones, some missing. The sample contains 99,000 or so clones, about 80% of which appear only once. Sequencing was carried out using peripheral blood. The receptor set was obtained from a woman aged 65 to 85 with acute or convalescent COVID-19. The CDR3 runs from the conserved cysteine through the conserved F or W. D genes are given only for firm matches. The size of a clone is reported for some rows only, either as once, few or many, or as a class for expanded clones.

-	15	TRBV6-1	TRBJ2-7	-	CASSEDRHFTYEQYF	TGTGCCAGCAGTGAAGATAGACATTTCACCTACGAGCAGTACTTC
TRBD2	12	TRBV9	TRBJ2-3	-	CASSASGDTQYF	TGTGCCAGCAGCGCTAGCGGTGATACGCAGTATTTT
-	13	TRBV20-1	TRBJ2-7	-	CSASAAGSYEQYF	TGCAGTGCTAGTGCGGCGGGGTCTTACGAGCAGTACTTC
TRBD1	13	TRBV30	TRBJ1-1	few	CACLTGVDTEAFF	TGTGCCTGCTTGACAGGGGTTGACACTGAAGCTTTCTTT
-	13	TRBV5-4	TRBJ1-2	-	CASSRNQGYGYTF	TGTGCCAGCAGCCGGAATCAGGGTTACGGCTACACCTTC
TRBD2	16	TRBV6-2/TRBV6-3	TRBJ2-3	-	CASSYFGLGVINTQYF	TGTGCCAGCAGTTACTTCGGACTAGGAGTCATTAATACGCAGTATTTT
TRBD2	16	TRBV2	TRBJ2-5	-	CASSDGLAGDQETQYF	TGTGCCAGCAGTGATGGGCTAGCGGGGGACCAAGAGACCCAGTACTTC
-	13	TRBV7-2	TRBJ2-2	-	CASSPYSDGELFF	TGTGCCAGCAGCCCCTATAGTGACGGGGAGCTGTTTTTT
-	14	TRBV13	TRBJ2-2	-	CASSAHGSRGELFF	TGTGCCAGCAGCGCACACGGGTCCCGAGGAGAGCTGTTTTTT
-	14	TRBV19	TRBJ2-7	-	CATKMGLRSYEQYF	TGTGCCACCAAGATGGGACTGAGATCCTACGAGCAGTACTTC
TRBD1	16	TRBV19	TRBJ1-5	-	CASSPRPQGAGQPQHF	TGTGCCAGTAGTCCGAGACCGCAGGGGGCAGGTCAGCCCCAGCATTTT
-	14	TRBV3-1/TRBV3-2	TRBJ1-1	-	CASSQEKKLAEAFF	TGTGCCAGCAGCCAAGAGAAAAAGCTCGCTGAAGCTTTCTTT
TRBD1	13	TRBV6-5	TRBJ1-4	-	CASLQGKVEKLFF	TGTGCCAGCCTACAGGGGAAGGTTGAAAAACTGTTTTTT
-	13	TRBV27	TRBJ1-2	-	CASSPRDFRGYTF	TGTGCCAGCAGTCCTCGAGACTTCCGTGGCTACACCTTC
TRBD2	19	TRBV24-1	TRBJ2-1	few	CATSDSGTSGGQIGNEQFF	TGTGCCACCAGTGATTCCGGGACTAGCGGGGGGCAAATCGGGAATGAGCAGTTCTTC
TRBD1	12	TRBV10-3	TRBJ2-7	-	CAASGQQYEQYF	TGTGCCGCTTCGGGACAGCAATACGAGCAGTACTTC
TRBD1	14	TRBV7-2	TRBJ2-7	few	CASSKRQGPYEQYF	TGTGCCAGCAGCAAAAGACAGGGTCCCTACGAGCAGTACTTC
-	13	TRBV9	TRBJ1-1	once	CASSPDTNTEAFF	TGTGCCAGCAGCCCGGACACGAACACTGAAGCTTTCTTT
-	15	TRBV7-2	TRBJ1-2	-	CASSLGDIPNYGYTF	TGTGCCAGCAGCTTAGGGGACATCCCTAACTATGGCTACACCTTC
-	14	TRBV9	TRBJ2-2	-	CASSVHGMDGELFF	TGTGCCAGCAGCGTACACGGGATGGACGGGGAGCTGTTTTTT
-	16	TRBV6-1	TRBJ2-7	few	CASSEESRTLTYEQYF	TGTGCCAGCAGTGAAGAGTCTAGGACTCTCACCTACGAGCAGTACTTC
-	14	TRBV3-1/TRBV3-2	TRBJ1-4	once	CASSLRGRGEKLFF	TGTGCCAGCAGCCTCAGGGGTAGGGGTGAAAAACTGTTTTTT
-	11	TRBV6-5	TRBJ1-1	few	CASTLGGDAFF	TGTGCCAGCACCCTGGGGGGGGACGCTTTCTTT
-	14	TRBV7-9	TRBJ2-2	-	CASSPVGGTGELFF	TGTGCCAGCAGCCCAGTTGGGGGGACCGGGGAGCTGTTTTTT
-	13	TRBV19	TRBJ2-2	-	CASSTPGSGELFF	TGTGCCAGTAGTACCCCCGGGTCCGGGGAGCTGTTTTTT
-	16	TRBV18	TRBJ2-3	once	CASSPDVGISTDTQYF	TGTGCCAGCTCACCTGATGTCGGGATCAGCACAGATACGCAGTATTTT
TRBD2	15	TRBV10-3	TRBJ2-5	-	CAIRGTSGGRETQYF	TGTGCCATCAGAGGGACTAGCGGGGGCCGAGAGACCCAGTACTTC
TRBD1	14	TRBV28	TRBJ2-7	-	CASRGTGGSYEQYF	TGTGCCAGCAGGGGGACAGGGGGGTCCTACGAGCAGTACTTC
TRBD1	15	TRBV2	TRBJ2-6	-	CASSRDRAGANVLTF	TGTGCCAGCAGCAGGGACAGAGCTGGGGCCAACGTCCTGACTTTC
-	15	TRBV18	TRBJ2-5	-	CASSLPGPIAETQYF	TGTGCCAGCTCACTACCGGGCCCCATAGCGGAGACCCAGTACTTC
-	14	TRBV5-1	TRBJ2-5	-	CASSAQVYQETQYF	TGCGCCAGCAGCGCACAGGTCTACCAAGAGACCCAGTACTTC
-	16	TRBV5-1	TRBJ2-3	-	CASSLVAGAPTDTQYF	TGCGCCAGCAGCTTGGTCGCAGGGGCACCCACAGATACGCAGTATTTT
-	13	TRBV12-3/TRBV12-4	TRBJ1-6	-	CASSPGKFPPLHF	TGTGCCAGCAGTCCCGGGAAATTCCCACCCCTCCACTTT
TRBD1	14	TRBV19	TRBJ1-3	-	CASKQGDSGNTIYF	TGTGCCAGTAAGCAGGGGGACTCTGGAAACACCATATATTTT
-	12	TRBV18	TRBJ2-7	-	CASSPHGYEQYF	TGTGCCAGCTCACCACACGGCTACGAGCAGTACTTC
-	14	TRBV7-2	TRBJ1-6	-	CASSLRVGNSPLHF	TGTGCCAGCAGCTTGCGGGTGGGAAATTCACCCCTCCACTTT
TRBD1	13	TRBV11-3	TRBJ2-4	-	CASSQRGQNIQYF	TGTGCCAGCAGCCAGAGGGGGCAAAACATTCAGTACTTC
-	17	TRBV6-1	TRBJ1-1	-	CASSEWTLPPGNTEAFF	TGTGCCAGCAGTGAGTGGACACTACCCCCAGGGAACACTGAAGCTTTCTTT
-	17	TRBV5-1	TRBJ1-3	-	CASSLAVWSSSGNTIYF	TGCGCCAGCAGCTTGGCGGTCTGGTCTAGCTCTGGAAACACCATATATTTT
-	15	TRBV30	TRBJ2-3	-	CAWSLGGDRTDTQYF	TGTGCCTGGAGCCTAGGGGGGGACCGCACAGATACGCAGTATTTT
TRBD1	14	TRBV6-5	TRBJ1-1	-	CASRPGQGGTEAFF	TGTGCCAGCAGACCGGGACAGGGGGGCACTGAAGCTTTCTTT
TRBD1	17	TRBV19	TRBJ1-3	-	CASSPGTGLTSGNTIYF	TGTGCCAGTAGTCCCGGGACAGGTCTTACCTCTGGAAACACCATATATTTT
-	15	TRBV5-1	TRBJ1-3	many	CASSLDSGSGNTIYF	TGCGCCAGCAGCTTGGATTCCGGCTCTGGAAACACCATATATTTT
TRBD1	14	TRBV6-5	TRBJ1-2	-	CASKAATGSFGYTF	TGTGCCAGCAAGGCTGCGACAGGGTCGTTTGGCTACACCTTC